The 16 T cell receptor beta chains reported below all come from one sample, sequenced in a study of blood T cell repertoires in COVID-19. The protocol was immunoSEQ multiplex PCR, while the TCRdb copy is restricted to in-frame clones and leaves out a portion. Of approximately 42,000 clones in the sample, roughly 70% were seen once. Input material: peripheral blood. Every receptor here comes from an elderly man with acute or convalescent COVID-19.

A few counts support this clone. The chain recombines TRBV28 with TRBJ2-5; TRBD2 agrees at 9 bases. V was clipped by 7 bases and J by 5 bases; unmatched bases: 8. This CDR3 has 14 amino acids. CDR1 and CDR2 (germline): MDHEN, SYDVKM. The chain's CDR3 is CASKSSGRRETQYF. The DNA for the CDR3 is TGTGCCAGCAAGTCGAGCGGGAGGCGGGAGACCCAGTACTTC.

The chain recombines TRBV2 with TRBJ2-1; 12 nucleotides match TRBD2. The V segment lost 8 bases and the J segment 9 bases; nucleotides outside the gene matches: 11. The CDR3 sequence is 15 residues long. Per the germline V gene, CDR1 is SNHLY and CDR2 is FYNNEI. The CDR3 here is CASGRLAGVGTEQFF. CDR3 nucleotide sequence: TGTGCCAGCGGGAGACTAGCGGGAGTAGGTACTGAGCAGTTCTTC.

This chain joins TRBV5-1 and TRBJ1-1; 8 nucleotides align to TRBD1. The CDR3 loop spans 14 amino acids. V lost 6 bases to trimming and J lost 1 base; unmatched junction nucleotides: 5. Germline CDR1 is SGHRS and CDR2 is YFSETQ. The CDR3 nucleotides read TGCGCCAGCAAGGACAGGGACCCGAACACTGAAGCTTTCTTT. It specifies CASKDRDPNTEAFF.

Regarding this clone: This clone may be a read error of a much larger clone one base away. The same CDR3 arises from other DNA sequences in this sample as well. The rearrangement joins TRBV5-6 to TRBJ2-7; 12 bases line up with TRBD2. The germline V gene has CDR1 SGHDT and CDR2 YYEEEE. V gave up 5 bases and J gave up 6 bases; unmatched junction bases: 12. This CDR3 is 16 amino acids long. CDR3 in amino acids: CASSLLETSGSREQYF. The CDR3 DNA follows: TGTGCCAGCAGTTTGCTGGAGACTAGCGGGAGTCGCGAGCAGTACTTC.

The chain's CDR3 is CASRDRGNYGYTF. CDR3 nucleotide sequence: TGTGCCAGCAGGGACAGGGGGAACTATGGCTACACCTTC. V is TRBV6-5 and J is TRBJ1-2, with TRBD1 matching over 10 bases. V was pared by 6 bases and J by 2 bases, with 0 bases of the junction left unmatched. The CDR3 contains 13 residues. The germline CDR1 and CDR2 sequences are MNHEY and SVGAGI.

This clone showed up just a few times. The chain links TRBV28 to TRBJ2-1; 11 nucleotides match TRBD2. Germline trimming cut 6 bases from V and 10 bases from J; bases unmatched to any gene: 14. The CDR3 is made up of 16 amino acids. CDR1 is MDHEN and CDR2 is SYDVKM in the germline V gene. CDR3 DNA: TGTGCCAGCAGCCCATGGGGGACTAGCGGAATGAAAGAGCAGTTCTTC. Its translation: CASSPWGTSGMKEQFF.

The chain carries TRBV24-1 and TRBJ2-5; 11 positions agree with TRBD2. Germline lookup yields CDR1 KGHDR and CDR2 SFDVKD. V shed 5 bases, J shed 0 bases, and the junction held 4 bases outside the gene matches. The CDR3 covers 16 residues. In DNA form, the CDR3 reads TGTGCCACCAGTGGTAGCGGGAGGGCCGACCAAGAGACCCAGTACTTC. Translation gives CATSGSGRADQETQYF.

Worth noting for this clone: One junction end disagrees with the germline gene, perhaps due to a read error. The chain joins TRBV19 to TRBJ1-2, with 7 bases lining up with TRBD1. This CDR3 spans 13 amino acids. Germline CDR1 and CDR2: LNHDA and SQIVND (reference sequence). CDR3 coding DNA: TGTGTCAGTAGTTCCGGGACAGACTATGGCTACACCTTC. It is translated as CVSSSGTDYGYTF.

The chain joins TRBV6-2 or TRBV6-3 to TRBJ2-6, with D tentatively TRBD1 (5 bases). The CDR3 covers 16 residues. V was pared by 0 bases and J by 0 bases, with 6 bases between. The germline V gene encodes CDR1 MNHEY and CDR2 SVGEGT. The CDR3 is CASSYSGHSGANVLTF. CDR3 nucleotide sequence: TGTGCCAGCAGTTACTCCGGACACTCTGGGGCCAACGTCCTGACTTTC.

This sequence joins TRBV28 and TRBJ1-3; TRBD1 aligns across 11 bases. The CDR3 extends over 15 amino acids. The germline CDR1 and CDR2 sequences are MDHEN and SYDVKM. Losses at the gene ends were 6 bases for V and 2 bases for J; bases not matched to a gene: 3. The CDR3 DNA follows: TGTGCCAGCAGACCGGGACAGGGGGCTGGAAACACCATATATTTT. As protein: CASRPGQGAGNTIYF.

The chain joins TRBV5-8 to TRBJ2-6, with a weak D call TRBD2 (6 bases). The CDR3 extends over 16 amino acids. From germline, CDR1 is SGHTS and CDR2 YDEGEE. Trimming shortened V by 4 bases and J by 2 bases, and 13 bases separated the two germline ends. Here the CDR3 reads CASSHGGTAGANVLTF. CDR3 nucleotides: TGTGCCAGCAGCCACGGGGGAACTGCTGGGGCCAACGTCCTGACTTTC.

The CDR3 sequence is CASSQQGNQETQYF. The CDR3 nucleotides are TGCGCCAGCAGCCAACAGGGGAACCAAGAGACCCAGTACTTC. The chain combines TRBV5-1 with TRBJ2-5, with 7 bases fitting TRBD1. Germline-derived CDR1 and CDR2 are SGHRS and YFSETQ. The CDR3 is 14 amino acids. With 4 bases clipped from V and 0 bases from J, the junction kept 3 bases outside the gene matches.

The chain carries TRBV7-3 and TRBJ2-2; 15 positions match TRBD2. V was clipped by 0 bases and J by 6 bases; unmatched bases: 5. CDR1 is SGHTA, CDR2 FQGTGA, per germline. The CDR3 covers 18 residues. This CDR3 is CASSLTRTSGRAAGELFF. In DNA, the CDR3 is TGTGCCAGCAGCTTAACCCGGACTAGCGGGAGGGCGGCCGGGGAGCTGTTTTTT.

This clone came up many times. This chain joins TRBV27 and TRBJ2-7; tentative D call: TRBD1 (6 bases). Per germline, CDR1 MNHEY and CDR2 SMNVEV (reference sequence). This CDR3 has 13 residues. The ends were cut back, 2 bases at V and 3 bases at J, with 8 bases in the middle. The CDR3 bases are TGTGCCAGCAGTTTAGCAGGGGACTACGAGCAGTACTTC. This sequence encodes CASSLAGDYEQYF.

The V gene is TRBV7-6, the J gene TRBJ2-7; TRBD1 aligns across 9 bases. Germline V gene lookup returns CDR1 SGHVS and CDR2 FNYEAQ. The CDR3 consists of 15 residues. Trimming removed 4 bases from V and 2 bases from J; junction bases left unmatched: 6. In DNA, the CDR3 is TGTGCCAGCAGCTGGGCGGGACAGGGCCCCTACGAGCAGTACTTC. The encoded protein is CASSWAGQGPYEQYF.

This clone was counted a single time. The chain uses TRBV5-4 and TRBJ2-5; 8 nucleotides match TRBD1. The V gene end was trimmed by 3 bases and the J gene end by 1 base; junction bases not matched to a gene: 2. Per germline, CDR1 SGHNT and CDR2 YYREEE (reference sequence). The CDR3 runs to 14 residues. The CDR3 DNA is TGTGCCAGCAGCTCCGGACAGGGCCAAGAGACCCAGTACTTC. It codes for CASSSGQGQETQYF.